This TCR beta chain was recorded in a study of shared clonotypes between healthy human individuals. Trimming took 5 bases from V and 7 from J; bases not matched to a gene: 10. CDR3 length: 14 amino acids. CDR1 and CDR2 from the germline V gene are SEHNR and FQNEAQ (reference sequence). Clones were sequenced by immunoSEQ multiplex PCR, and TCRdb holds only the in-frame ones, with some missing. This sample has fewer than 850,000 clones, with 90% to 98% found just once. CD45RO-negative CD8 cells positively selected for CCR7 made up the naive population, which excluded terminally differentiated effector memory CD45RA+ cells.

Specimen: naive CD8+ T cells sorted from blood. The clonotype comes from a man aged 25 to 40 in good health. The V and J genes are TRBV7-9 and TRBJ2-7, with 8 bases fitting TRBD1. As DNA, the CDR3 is TGTGCCAGCAGCCCGGGACAGGATCCCCTTGAGCAGTACTTC. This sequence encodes CASSPGQDPLEQYF.